The T cell receptor (beta chain) under discussion was sequenced for a study of T cells of healthy individuals. The V gene lost 5 bases and the J gene lost 0 bases, with 17 bases spanning the gap. The CDR3 has 18 amino acids. The germline gives CDR1 SGHAT, CDR2 FQDESV (reference sequence). The sample holds many counts of this clonotype. MiXCR was run by TCRdb on the 5' RACE reads, yielding one entry per CDR3 protein. Among about 41,000 distinct CDR3 sequences listed, about 4.2% were seen once. The genes are TRBV11-1 and TRBJ2-6, with a weak D call TRBD2 (7 bases). This receptor was taken from a human donor in good health. DNA for the CDR3: TGTGCCAGCAGCCGAAGGGGGGGGCGGATCTCTGGGGCCAACGTCCTGACTTTC. This encodes CASSRRGGRISGANVLTF.